The 25 T cell receptor beta chains listed next were all sequenced from one sample in a study of blood T cell repertoires in COVID-19. Data came from immunoSEQ multiplex PCR; TCRdb stores just in-frame clones and leaves some out. The sample carries some 300,000 clones, approximately 91% recorded once. Source material: PBMCs or T cells enriched from blood (not recorded which). Receptors were obtained from a woman aged 35 to 49 who had recovered from COVID-19.

The chain links TRBV7-8 to TRBJ2-7; the match to TRBD2 covers 11 bases. The junction had 1 base not matched to a gene; V was cut back by 3 bases and J by 0 bases. CDR1 and CDR2 from the germline V gene are SGHVS and FQNEAQ. The CDR3 length is 15 residues. This CDR3 reads CASSFLAGGSYEQYF. The CDR3 nucleotides read TGTGCCAGCAGCTTCCTAGCGGGAGGCTCCTACGAGCAGTACTTC.

V gene TRBV10-3 combines with J gene TRBJ2-5; D unresolved. V was clipped by 2 bases and J by 0 bases, with 4 bases between them. The CDR3 length is 13 residues. From germline, CDR1 is ENHRY and CDR2 SYGVKD. The CDR3 here is CAISERDQETQYF. The DNA for the CDR3 is TGTGCCATCAGTGAGCGTGACCAAGAGACCCAGTACTTC.

The genes are TRBV5-1 and TRBJ1-6, with 7 bases fitting TRBD1. Germline-derived CDR1 and CDR2 are SGHRS and YFSETQ. V was pared by 1 base and J by 5 bases, with 6 bases of the junction left unmatched. This CDR3 spans 16 amino acids. CDR3 protein: CASSLRQGEHNSPLHF. CDR3 nucleotides: TGCGCCAGCAGCTTGAGACAGGGAGAGCATAATTCACCCCTCCACTTT.

The rearrangement joins TRBV19 to TRBJ1-5, with 9 positions matching TRBD1. The J segment lost 5 bases and the V segment lost 3 bases, leaving 5 bases of the junction unmatched. CDR3 length: 15 residues. Germline V CDR1 and CDR2: LNHDA, SQIVND (reference sequence). The CDR3 DNA reads as TGTGCCAGTAGTATGGGGACAGGGAAGGATCAGCCCCAGCATTTT. Translating gives CASSMGTGKDQPQHF.

The chain recombines TRBV3-1 (or the pseudogene TRBV3-2) with TRBJ2-1; D might be TRBD2 (6 bases). This CDR3 is 15 amino acids long. The V gene's germline CDR1 is LGHDT and CDR2 YNNKEL (reference sequence). V shed 4 bases and J shed 1 base, with 11 bases lying between them. The CDR3, as DNA: TGTGCCAGCAGCCCCCTGGCGGGGTCCTACAATGAGCAGTTCTTC. Translation: CASSPLAGSYNEQFF.

The chain employs TRBV5-4 and TRBJ2-1; D may be TRBD2 (5 bases). V was cut by 4 bases and J by 9 bases, with 17 bases left in between. The CDR3 is 14 residues long. The V gene's germline CDR1 is SGHNT and CDR2 YYREEE (reference sequence). CDR3 coding DNA: TGTGCCAGCAGCCTGGGTGAGGGTTTGGGTGAGCAGTTCTTC. Its translation: CASSLGEGLGEQFF.

This sequence joins TRBV24-1 and TRBJ2-5, with 13 bases aligning to TRBD2. This CDR3 is 16 amino acids long. Trimming cost V 4 bases and J 4 bases; bases outside gene matches: 5. The germline CDR1 and CDR2 sequences are KGHDR and SFDVKD. Written as DNA, the CDR3 is TGTGCCACCAGTGAGGGACTAGCGGGGATCGGAGAGACCCAGTACTTC. Its translation is CATSEGLAGIGETQYF.

This clone was detected only once. The chain carries TRBV18 and TRBJ2-1, with 9 bases aligning to TRBD2. Germline CDR1 reads KGHSH; CDR2 reads LQKENI. The length of the CDR3 is 15 residues. V shed 4 bases, J shed 2 bases, and the junction held 3 bases outside the gene matches. CDR3 protein: CASSQSGGPYNEQFF. The CDR3 DNA is TGTGCCAGCTCACAGAGCGGGGGGCCCTACAATGAGCAGTTCTTC.

The genes are TRBV6-5 and TRBJ2-7; 10 bases line up with TRBD2. V gave up 6 bases and J gave up 5 bases; unmatched junction bases: 10. The CDR3 has 15 residues. Germline assignment: CDR1 MNHEY and CDR2 SVGAGI. CDR3: CASSPASSGRNEQYF. DNA of the CDR3: TGTGCCAGCAGCCCGGCCTCTAGCGGGAGAAACGAGCAGTACTTC.

This chain connects TRBV6-8 to TRBJ2-3; 12 positions match TRBD2. The CDR3 contains 15 residues. The germline V gene has CDR1 MNHGY and CDR2 SAAAGT. The V gene end was trimmed by 4 bases and the J gene end by 3 bases; junction bases not matched to a gene: 2. The CDR3 spells CASSSSGGATDTQYF. The CDR3 DNA follows: TGTGCCAGCAGTTCTAGCGGGGGGGCTACAGATACGCAGTATTTT.

This chain connects TRBV27 to TRBJ2-1; 11 bases match TRBD2. Unmatched junction bases numbered 8, after V lost 7 bases and J lost 6 bases. This CDR3 has 15 amino acids. CDR1 is MNHEY, CDR2 SMNVEV, per germline (reference sequence). CDR3 DNA: TGTGCCAGCAACCCTAGCGGGGGGAGAGGCAATGAGCAGTTCTTC. Translated: CASNPSGGRGNEQFF.

V usage is TRBV18 and J usage is TRBJ2-5; TRBD2 agrees at 14 bases. With V trimmed by 3 bases and J by 5 bases, 20 bases remained unmatched. Germline assignment: CDR1 KGHSH and CDR2 LQKENI. The CDR3 sequence is 21 residues long. This CDR3 is CASSPIQLAYRLAGGQETQYF. The CDR3 bases are TGTGCCAGCTCACCGATTCAGTTAGCCTACCGACTAGCGGGAGGGCAGGAGACCCAGTACTTC.

The chain joins TRBV4-3 to TRBJ2-1; perhaps TRBD2 as D (5 bases). This CDR3 is 17 amino acids long. V shed 1 base and J shed 7 bases, with 20 bases lying between them. Germline V lookup: CDR1 LGHNA, CDR2 YSLEER. In DNA form, the CDR3 reads TGCGCCAGCAGCCAAGGGGCTGGAGGCCCAGCGGTGAATGAGCAGTTCTTC. Amino acids: CASSQGAGGPAVNEQFF.

This clone was detected only a few times. The chain is built from TRBV12-5 and TRBJ1-1, with 7 bases identical to TRBD1. CDR3 length equals 14 residues. The germline CDR1 and CDR2 sequences are LGHNT and FRNRAP. J gave up 4 bases and V 1 base, and 3 bases lay outside the gene matches. The CDR3 coding sequence is TGTGCTAGTGGTTTGGAGGGGGCCCCCACTGAAGCTTTCTTT. Translation: CASGLEGAPTEAFF.

V and J are TRBV5-1 and TRBJ2-7; tentatively, D is TRBD1 (5 bases). The CDR3 totals 13 residues. The V gene's germline CDR1 is SGHRS and CDR2 YFSETQ. Deletions cut 0 bases from V and 2 bases from J, with 6 bases between. CDR3 sequence reads: CASSLARAYEQYF. Here the CDR3 DNA reads TGCGCCAGCAGCTTGGCCAGGGCCTACGAGCAGTACTTC.

The J gene is TRBJ1-5, the V gene TRBV4-1; no clear D gene. Germline V gene data show CDR1 as MGHRA and CDR2 as YSYEKL. The V gene lost 1 base and the J gene lost 1 base, with 17 bases spanning the gap. This CDR3 contains 18 residues. The chain's CDR3 is CASSQGISIGRSNQPQHF. CDR3 DNA sequence: TGCGCCAGCAGCCAAGGAATAAGCATAGGCAGGAGCAATCAGCCCCAGCATTTT.

The rearrangement uses TRBV27 and TRBJ2-1, with 7 bases lining up with TRBD2. Germline V gene lookup returns CDR1 MNHEY and CDR2 SMNVEV (reference sequence). With V trimmed by 6 bases and J by 12 bases, 11 bases remained unmatched. This CDR3 contains 13 residues. CDR3 DNA sequence: TGTGCCAGCAGAAAGACTGGGGGGAGGGCGCAGTTCTTC. Amino acid sequence: CASRKTGGRAQFF.

V gene TRBV11-3 combines with J gene TRBJ2-7; D remains ambiguous. The CDR3 consists of 13 residues. V shed 4 bases and J shed 1 base, with 8 bases lying between them. Germline V gene data show CDR1 as SGHNT and CDR2 as YENEEA. The DNA for the CDR3 is TGTGCCAGCAGCTCGACTGGTTCCTACGAGCAGTACTTC. It yields the protein CASSSTGSYEQYF.

CDR3 bases: TGCGCCAGCAGCTTAGGGACAGCGCCAACTGGGGCCAACGTCCTGACTTTC. Amino acid sequence: CASSLGTAPTGANVLTF. V usage is TRBV5-1 and J usage is TRBJ2-6; 7 positions agree with TRBD1. The V gene's germline CDR1 is SGHRS and CDR2 YFSETQ. J lost 2 bases, V lost 2 bases, and 7 bases had no gene match. The CDR3 is 17 residues long.

The CDR3 sequence: CASSQLQGPQLWGETQYF. DNA of the CDR3: TGTGCCAGCAGCCAGTTACAGGGCCCCCAGCTCTGGGGAGAGACCCAGTACTTC. The rearrangement links TRBV4-2 to TRBJ2-5, with D perhaps matching TRBD1 (6 bases). The germline gives CDR1 LGHNA, CDR2 YNFKEQ. CDR3 length: 18 residues. V gave up 3 bases and J gave up 4 bases, with 24 bases separating them.

This clone was counted a single time. This sequence joins TRBV28 and TRBJ1-6; D gene uncertain. The V end lost 4 bases, the J end lost 3 bases, and 19 bases lay between the germline ends. This CDR3 has 18 amino acids. Germline V gives CDR1 MDHEN, CDR2 SYDVKM. The CDR3 DNA follows: TGTGCCAGCAGTTCGGGCCGGGAAGGATATCTCTATAATTCACCCCTCCACTTT. It specifies CASSSGREGYLYNSPLHF.

This clone was recorded only once. The chain has TRBV18 and TRBJ2-1, with 9 bases that match TRBD1. With V trimmed by 8 bases and J by 0 bases, 5 bases remained unmatched. The CDR3 length is 15 residues. Germline lookup yields CDR1 KGHSH and CDR2 LQKENI. This CDR3 is CASSQGQGSYNEQFF. The CDR3 bases are TGTGCCAGCAGTCAGGGACAGGGCTCCTACAATGAGCAGTTCTTC.

The J gene is TRBJ2-1, the V gene TRBV30; 10 bases map to TRBD2. Trimming removed 0 bases from V and 7 bases from J; junction bases left unmatched: 6. CDR3 length equals 15 residues. Per the germline V gene, CDR1 is GTSNPN and CDR2 is SVGIG (reference sequence). The CDR3 here is CAWSVSLAGANEQFF. The CDR3 DNA is TGTGCCTGGAGTGTTTCTCTAGCGGGAGCGAATGAGCAGTTCTTC.

The chain uses TRBV11-3 and TRBJ2-5, with TRBD1 matching over 7 bases. The CDR3 is made up of 17 amino acids. Germline V gene sequence: CDR1 SGHNT, CDR2 YENEEA. The V and J ends lost 5 bases and 1 base, in that order; junction bases with no gene match: 13. CDR3 in DNA: TGTGCCAGCAGCACGCGACTCCGGGACAGTCTCCAAGAGACCCAGTACTTC. This codes for CASSTRLRDSLQETQYF.

The CDR3 protein is CASRKTGTGVGYTF. CDR3 nucleotide sequence: TGTGCCAGCAGAAAAACCGGGACAGGGGTTGGCTACACCTTC. V and J are TRBV6-5 and TRBJ1-2, with 10 positions matching TRBD1. J was trimmed by 7 bases and V by 6 bases; bases with no gene match: 8. Looked up from germline, CDR1 is MNHEY and CDR2 is SVGAGI. The CDR3 length is 14 residues.